These 24 T cell receptor beta chains came from one sample sequenced in a study of T cell repertoires in cytomegalovirus infection. One entry per CDR3 protein, called by TCRdb with MiXCR from the reads. Of about 260,000 distinct CDR3 sequences in the sample, around 9% were seen once. The sequenced sample consisted of PBMCs. Every receptor here comes from a human donor in good health (CMV status not recorded). Some clones in this sample may be carry-over from other donors' samples.

This clonotype has a count of ten or more. J is TRBJ1-1 and V is TRBV12-3 or TRBV12-4; D remains unclear. The V end was cut by 6 bases, the J end by 11 bases, with 13 bases between. The CDR3 sequence is 11 residues long. CDR3 sequence (DNA): TGTGCCAGCAGCCCTCGGTTGGGGGCTTTCTTT. Translation: CASSPRLGAFF.

The table lists this clonotype with many counts. The chain couples TRBV12-3 or TRBV12-4 to TRBJ1-5, with a tentative D call TRBD1 (6 bases). Between the trimmed V and J ends, which lost 9 bases and 0 bases, there was a span of 27 bases. The CDR3 loop spans 19 amino acids. The CDR3 DNA is TGTGCCAGTCTACATCCCCGGGCAGGGGCAGGGTATAGCAATCAGCCCCAGCATTTT. Its translation: CASLHPRAGAGYSNQPQHF.

The rearrangement joins TRBV29-1 to TRBJ1-5; 11 positions agree with TRBD1. From germline, CDR1 is SQVTM and CDR2 ANQGSEA. Germline trimming cut 6 bases from V and 6 bases from J; bases unmatched to any gene: 7. The CDR3 loop spans 14 amino acids. The CDR3 nucleotides are TGCAGCGTACAGGACAGGGGGCAGGGTCAGCCCCAGCATTTT. Protein sequence: CSVQDRGQGQPQHF.

This clonotype was seen ten or more times. The chain joins TRBV7-9 to TRBJ1-5; 7 bases are a match to TRBD1. Germline loops: CDR1 SEHNR, CDR2 FQNEAQ (reference sequence). After removal of 4 bases from V and 0 bases from J, the junction contained 3 bases not matched to a gene. The CDR3 sequence is 15 residues long. CDR3 sequence (DNA): TGTGCCAGCAGCTCGACAGGGTCTAGCAATCAGCCCCAGCATTTT. Translating it yields CASSSTGSSNQPQHF.

This clonotype was recorded at least ten times. The chain combines TRBV20-1 with TRBJ2-5; D tentatively reads TRBD1 or TRBD2 (6 bases each). Germline-derived CDR1 and CDR2 are DFQATT and SNEGSKA (reference sequence). The ends were cut back, 4 bases at V and 5 bases at J, with 17 bases in the middle. The CDR3 has 14 residues. The CDR3, as DNA: TGCAGTGCTATTGGGACAAAAGGAGGGGAGACCCAGTACTTC. The encoded protein is CSAIGTKGGETQYF.

This clonotype was counted between two and nine times. This CDR3 reads CASSQTGGYNEQFF. DNA for the CDR3: TGTGCCAGCAGCCAAACGGGGGGCTACAATGAGCAGTTCTTC. The chain joins TRBV12-3 or TRBV12-4 to TRBJ2-1, with TRBD2 matching over 7 bases. V gave up 6 bases and J gave up 3 bases; unmatched junction bases: 5. This CDR3 has 14 amino acids.

Points on this clonotype: This clone may be a read error of a much larger clone one base away. CDR3 nucleotide sequence: TGTGCCAGCAGCTTAGGGTCGGATCAGCCCCAGCATTTT. It codes for CASSLGSDQPQHF. The chain carries TRBV7-6 and TRBJ1-5, with no clear D. Germline lookup yields CDR1 SGHVS and CDR2 FNYEAQ. The CDR3 is 13 residues long. V lost 1 base, J lost 5 bases, and 6 bases lay in between.

The rearrangement links TRBV6-6 to TRBJ2-2, with TRBD1 matching 7 bases. In germline, CDR1 is MNHNY, CDR2 SVGAGI (reference sequence). This CDR3 contains 16 residues. V shed 1 base, J shed 0 bases, and the junction held 2 bases outside the gene matches. The CDR3: CASSYWGTANTGELFF. The CDR3 DNA reads TGTGCCAGCAGTTACTGGGGGACAGCGAACACCGGGGAGCTGTTTTTT.

This clonotype was observed many times. The genes are TRBV10-3 and TRBJ2-3; D is possibly TRBD2 (5 bases). V was pared by 4 bases and J by 2 bases, with 13 bases between. The CDR3 has 15 residues. Germline CDR1 reads ENHRY; CDR2 reads SYGVKD. The CDR3 region has the DNA TGTGCCATCAGTGCCCCCGGGATCTACACAGATACGCAGTATTTT. Encoded protein: CAISAPGIYTDTQYF.

The chain couples TRBV7-9 to TRBJ2-5; 7 bases agree with TRBD1. The length of the CDR3 is 13 residues. V lost 3 bases to trimming and J lost 5 bases; unmatched junction nucleotides: 3. Germline assignment: CDR1 SEHNR and CDR2 FQNEAQ (reference sequence). This CDR3 is CASSLEQGETQYF. The CDR3 coding sequence is TGTGCCAGCAGCTTGGAACAGGGGGAGACCCAGTACTTC. The full variable domain, its missing parts supplied by reference TRBV7-9 and TRBJ2-5, is DTGVSQNPRHKITKRGQNVTFRCDPISEHNRLYWYRQTLGQGPEFLTYFQNEAQLEKSRLLSDRFSAERPKGSFSTLEIQRTEQGDSAMYLCASSLEQGETQYFGPGTRLLVL.

The sample holds a few counts of this clonotype. The chain employs TRBV7-2 and TRBJ2-1; tentative D call: TRBD2 (6 bases). This CDR3 has 16 amino acids. Germline CDR1 and CDR2: SGHTA and FQGNSA. Trimming took 2 bases from V and 7 from J, leaving 18 bases between them. The CDR3 sequence: CASSLRGGSAGNEQFF. The CDR3 DNA follows: TGTGCCAGCAGCTTAAGGGGAGGATCTGCTGGGAATGAGCAGTTCTTC. Full variable domain (rest looked up from reference TRBV7-2 and TRBJ2-1): GAGVSQSPSNKVTEKGKDVELRCDPISGHTALYWYRQSLGQGLEFLIYFQGNSAPDKSGLPSDRFSAERTGGSVSTLTIQRTQQEDSAVYLCASSLRGGSAGNEQFFGPGTRLTVL.

This clonotype is medium-sized in the sample. This sequence joins TRBV7-2 and TRBJ2-7; D possibly corresponds to TRBD1 (6 bases). The CDR3 runs 16 residues. Trimming stripped 1 base from V and 0 bases from J, with 13 bases between. Germline V lookup: CDR1 SGHTA, CDR2 FQGNSA. In DNA form, the CDR3 reads TGTGCCAGCAGCTTAGATCCAGGGGCCCGCTCCTACGAGCAGTACTTC. Translation gives CASSLDPGARSYEQYF.

This clonotype came up many times. The rearrangement uses TRBV7-2 and TRBJ2-5; D is unresolved. The CDR3 loop spans 10 amino acids. Trimming removed 6 bases from V and 5 bases from J, with 4 bases in between. Germline CDR1 is SGHTA and CDR2 is FQGNSA. CDR3 amino acids: CASRGETQYF. The CDR3 DNA reads TGTGCCAGCAGGGGGGAGACCCAGTACTTC.

The genes are TRBV2 and TRBJ1-2; 9 positions agree with TRBD1. The V segment lost 5 bases and the J segment 4 bases; nucleotides outside the gene matches: 8. This CDR3 has 15 amino acids. Germline loops: CDR1 SNHLY, CDR2 FYNNEI. The CDR3 region is CASSHTGGAGYGYTF. The CDR3 DNA is TGTGCCAGCAGTCATACAGGGGGCGCCGGCTATGGCTACACCTTC.

The chain carries TRBV12-3 or TRBV12-4 and TRBJ1-2; D gene ambiguous. The CDR3 sequence is 12 residues long. With 3 bases removed from V and 6 bases from J, the gap between germline ends came to 8 bases. Here the CDR3 DNA reads TGTGCCAGCAGTTTGTCGCTAAATGGCTACACCTTC. Protein: CASSLSLNGYTF.

At least ten counts were recorded for this clonotype. The chain carries TRBV3-1 and TRBJ2-7; no clear D gene. The CDR3 loop spans 9 amino acids. The germline V and J ends were trimmed by 9 bases and 6 bases, with 6 bases remaining between them. CDR1 and CDR2 (germline): LGHDT, YNNKEL (reference sequence). CDR3 amino acids: CARTAEQYF. The CDR3 DNA reads as TGTGCCAGAACAGCCGAGCAGTACTTC.

Worth noting for this clonotype: A much larger clone differs by one base, so this may be a read error. The V and J genes are TRBV7-2 and TRBJ1-5; D is perhaps TRBD1 (6 bases). Trimming shortened V by 1 base and J by 6 bases, and 7 bases separated the two germline ends. Germline V CDR1 and CDR2: SGHTA, FQGNSA. The CDR3 totals 13 residues. The CDR3 bases are TGTGCCAGCAGCTTAGACAGGGTTCAGCCCCAGCATTTT. This sequence encodes CASSLDRVQPQHF.

The rearrangement joins TRBV20-1 to TRBJ1-2; TRBD1 matches at 9 bases. Germline V gene lookup returns CDR1 DFQATT and CDR2 SNEGSKA (reference sequence). The CDR3 is 14 residues long. V was pared by 5 bases and J by 2 bases, with 6 bases of the junction left unmatched. The CDR3 region is CSAVSGTGNYGYTF. CDR3 coding DNA: TGCAGTGCTGTTTCCGGGACAGGGAACTATGGCTACACCTTC.

This clonotype was seen many times. The chain links TRBV29-1 to TRBJ2-1; 8 bases match TRBD2. The CDR3 loop spans 13 amino acids. Germline V gives CDR1 SQVTM, CDR2 ANQGSEA. Trimming at V came to 4 bases and at J to 7 bases, leaving 6 bases not matched to a gene. Here the CDR3 DNA reads TGCAGCGTTGGGGGACTAGTGCAGAATGAGCAGTTCTTC. Its protein is CSVGGLVQNEQFF.

There are many counts of this clonotype. The rearrangement links TRBV7-2 to TRBJ1-1, with unresolved D. The germline V and J ends were trimmed by 5 bases and 11 bases, with 15 bases remaining between them. The CDR3 has 12 amino acids. CDR1 SGHTA and CDR2 FQGNSA come from the germline V gene. In DNA, the CDR3 is TGTGCCAGCAGCCCCAGCACGATTCTGGCTTTCTTT. Its translation: CASSPSTILAFF.

The V call is TRBV13, the J call TRBJ2-1; possibly TRBD1 for D (6 bases). Germline CDR1 and CDR2: PRHDT and FYEKMQ (reference sequence). With 0 bases removed from V and 5 bases from J, the gap between germline ends came to 8 bases. The CDR3 is made up of 14 amino acids. CDR3 amino acids: CASSLGGHNNEQFF. The CDR3 DNA reads as TGTGCCAGCAGCTTAGGGGGACACAACAATGAGCAGTTCTTC.

This clonotype came up a few times. The chain combines TRBV29-1 with TRBJ1-2; TRBD1 might be the D (5 bases). The CDR3 loop spans 11 amino acids. Trimming shortened V by 8 bases and J by 6 bases, and 13 bases separated the two germline ends. From germline, CDR1 is SQVTM and CDR2 ANQGSEA. CDR3 amino acids: CSPGGADGYTF. The CDR3 DNA reads TGCAGCCCAGGTGGGGCGGATGGCTACACCTTC.

Ten or more counts support this clonotype. CDR3 amino acids: CASRDRGGATEAFF. CDR3 in DNA: TGTGCCAGCAGAGACAGGGGGGGGGCCACTGAAGCTTTCTTT. The gene calls are TRBV6-2 or TRBV6-3 and TRBJ1-1, with TRBD1 matching over 9 bases. This CDR3 is 14 amino acids long. CDR1 MNHEY and CDR2 SVGEGT come from the germline V gene. The V segment lost 6 bases and the J segment 4 bases; nucleotides outside the gene matches: 6.

This chain links TRBV4-1 with TRBJ1-1; D is undetermined. CDR3 size: 15 residues. The ends were cut back, 4 bases at V and 0 bases at J, with 12 bases in the middle. The V gene's germline CDR1 is MGHRA and CDR2 YSYEKL. CDR3 amino acids: CASSPKDGMNTEAFF. Here the CDR3 DNA reads TGCGCCAGCAGCCCCAAGGACGGGATGAACACTGAAGCTTTCTTT.